The clone carrying this T cell receptor (beta chain) was detected once. Antigen specificity is unknown. A read error may be the cause here, since a much bigger clone is one base away. The sample originates from a study of post-analysis software for immune sequencing data. TCR beta libraries were prepared from cDNA with unique molecular identifiers. cDNA molecules numbering roughly 0.5 million came from approximately 1 to 10 million T cells. MiXCR, run by TCRdb on the PCR reads, gives a single entry per CDR3 protein. The sample comprises 150,000 to 200,000 distinct CDR3 sequences, 25% to 35% of which are singletons, and about 1.6% rests with the top ten. Study conclusions and caveats: When patients were compared with controls, four or five TRBV segments were more frequent, TRBV5-6, TRBV5-1 and TRBV20-1 among them. Multiple sclerosis patients showed significantly lower normalized Chao1 diversity than controls did.

Germline CDR1 ENHRY, CDR2 SYGVKD. Trimming took off 11 bases at V and 2 bases at J, with 16 bases between the two ends. CDR3 size: 13 residues. The rearrangement links TRBV10-3 to TRBJ2-7; D might be TRBD2 (6 bases). The clonotype originates from a girl aged 5-17 years with multiple sclerosis. Sequencing was performed on blood. CDR3 in amino acids: CAVGRWGAYEQYF. In DNA, the CDR3 is TGTGCCGTCGGAAGGTGGGGGGCCTACGAGCAGTACTTC.